The 2 T cell receptor beta chains in this list originate from one sample, sequenced in a study of Ad26.COV2.S vaccination and SARS-CoV-2 variants. TCRdb keeps only in-frame clones here, not all; method: immunoSEQ multiplex PCR. The repertoire has approximately 420,000 clones, 70% to 90% of them found once; the top ten carry less than 4.5%. Treatment noted: roughly 18 received Ad26.COV2.S at low or high dose, single or two shots; 5 received placebo; per-sample allocation not given. Collection of the samples took place on day 63 after the first injection of vaccine or placebo. Specimen: peripheral blood, collected in a trial of Ad26.COV2.S vaccine versus placebo. The receptors originated from a person aged 18-65 years who received the Ad26.COV2.S COVID-19 vaccine or a placebo.

The CDR3 DNA reads TGTGCCAGCAGTTCCGGGACAAACTATGGCTACACCTTC. This translates into CASSSGTNYGYTF. The chain recombines TRBV6-5 with TRBJ1-2; TRBD1 might be the D (6 bases). The CDR3 length is 13 residues. Germline CDR1 MNHEY, CDR2 SVGAGI. V shed 4 bases and J shed 2 bases, with 8 bases lying between them.

The chain joins TRBV3-1 (or the pseudogene TRBV3-2) to TRBJ1-2; tentative D call: TRBD1 (5 bases). V was cut by 0 bases and J by 6 bases, with 11 bases left in between. The CDR3 is 14 residues long. CDR1 is LGHDT and CDR2 is YNNKEL in the germline V gene (reference sequence). The CDR3 loop reads CASSQDRGGNGYTF. The DNA for the CDR3 is TGTGCCAGCAGCCAAGACCGCGGGGGAAATGGCTACACCTTC.